Listed below are T cell receptor beta chains from one sample, sequenced in a study of T cells in Graves' hyperthyroidism and ophthalmopathy. TCRdb passed the multiplex PCR reads through MiXCR, listing each CDR3 protein once. The profile shows more than 50,000 distinct CDR3 sequences, roughly 50% of them singletons. The sequencing input was blood. The receptors stem from a woman aged 25 to 45 with Graves' ophthalmopathy. The CDR3 runs from the conserved cysteine through the conserved F or W. The D gene is left open where the match is weak. Only some rows state a clone size, as once, few, many or a class for expanded clones.

CDR3 protein	CDR3 DNA	J gene	clone size	D gene	V gene
CASSEELAGYTYEQYF	TGTGCCAGCAGTGAAGAACTAGCGGGCTACACCTACGAGCAGTACTTC	TRBJ2-7	many	TRBD2	TRBV6-1
CASSYQWTGGHSNQPQHF	TGTGCCAGCAGTTACCAGTGGACAGGGGGCCACAGCAATCAGCCCCAGCATTTT	TRBJ1-5	many	TRBD1	TRBV6-6
CASSSTRLGAQYF	TGTGCCAGCAGCTCCACTAGGCTTGGGGCGCAGTATTTT	TRBJ2-3	NA	NA	TRBV7-2
CASSETNSGANVLTF	TGTGCCAGCAGTGAAACCAACTCTGGGGCCAACGTCCTGACTTTC	TRBJ2-6	many	NA	TRBV6-1
CNARSMGGTEAFF	TGCAATGCTAGATCCATGGGAGGCACTGAAGCTTTCTTT	TRBJ1-1	NA	NA	TRBV20-1
CASSQDGPSYNEQFF	TGCGCCAGCAGCCAAGATGGTCCATCCTACAATGAGCAGTTCTTC	TRBJ2-1	many	NA	TRBV4-1
CASSRVMGGGTSGELFF	TGTGCCAGCAGTCGAGTGATGGGAGGGGGAACAAGCGGGGAGCTGTTTTTT	TRBJ2-2	NA	NA	TRBV6-1
CASSPTGAQETQYF	TGTGCCAGCAGCCCGACAGGGGCTCAAGAGACCCAGTACTTC	TRBJ2-5	few	TRBD1	TRBV7-3
CASRKQGDGYTF	TGTGCCAGCAGAAAACAGGGAGATGGCTACACCTTC	TRBJ1-2	many	NA	TRBV6-6
CASSCPESAGDQPQHF	TGTGCCAGCAGCTGCCCCGAATCAGCGGGAGATCAGCCCCAGCATTTT	TRBJ1-5	NA	NA	TRBV7-3
CASSVTGGDYNEQFF	TGTGCCAGCAGCGTCACAGGGGGTGATTACAATGAGCAGTTCTTC	TRBJ2-1	NA	TRBD1	TRBV9
CASSPRKAPRDRVERTQYF	TGTGCCAGCTCACCACGGAAGGCCCCCCGCGACAGGGTAGAACGGACCCAGTACTTC	TRBJ2-5	NA	TRBD1	TRBV18
CASSSTGVYGYTF	TGTGCCAGCAGTTCTACAGGGGTATATGGCTACACCTTC	TRBJ1-2	NA	TRBD1	TRBV2
CASMGDNRETQHF	TGTGCCAGCATGGGTGACAACCGAGAGACCCAGCATTTT	TRBJ1-5	NA	NA	TRBV2
CASSPSRAGLGNPLHF	TGTGCCAGCAGCCCAAGTCGAGCAGGGCTTGGGAATCCCCTCCACTTT	TRBJ1-6	NA	NA	TRBV7-6
CASRRGWTAEKLFF	TGTGCCAGCAGACGAGGCTGGACAGCGGAAAAACTGTTTTTT	TRBJ1-4	many	NA	TRBV6-5
CASSKREGEAFF	TGTGCCAGCAGCAAGCGGGAGGGGGAAGCTTTCTTT	TRBJ1-1	NA	NA	TRBV7-9
CASSLGPPGQGSYEQYF	TGTGCCAGCAGCTTAGGGCCCCCGGGACAGGGATCCTACGAGCAGTACTTC	TRBJ2-7	many	TRBD1	TRBV11-2
CASSYPKTNSNQPQHF	TGTGCCAGCAGTTACCCGAAGACCAATAGCAATCAGCCCCAGCATTTT	TRBJ1-5	many	NA	TRBV6-6
CASPGSGGYTF	TGTGCCAGCCCAGGGTCCGGAGGCTACACCTTC	TRBJ1-2	medium-sized	NA	TRBV2
CASSLRGVAGSYNEQYF	TGTGCCAGCAGCCTTCGGGGAGTAGCGGGCTCCTACAATGAGCAGTATTTT	TRBJ2-3	NA	TRBD2	TRBV7-9
CASSISGDTGRGKLGGYTF	TGTGCCAGTAGTATATCGGGAGATACGGGCAGGGGGAAGCTCGGTGGCTACACCTTC	TRBJ1-2	NA	TRBD1	TRBV19
CSARREKLFF	TGCAGTGCTAGGCGGGAAAAACTGTTTTTT	TRBJ1-4	NA	NA	TRBV20-1
CASSPGTNEQYF	TGTGCCAGCAGCCCCGGGACCAATGAGCAGTATTTT	TRBJ2-3	NA	NA	TRBV12-3/TRBV12-4
CSARDPSGYEQYF	TGCAGTGCTAGAGATCCTAGCGGGTACGAGCAGTACTTC	TRBJ2-7	NA	TRBD2	TRBV20-1
CSAPRQGPATQYF	TGCAGTGCTCCTCGACAGGGCCCTGCTACGCAGTATTTT	TRBJ2-3	NA	TRBD1	TRBV20-1
CATQPTAGNTEAFF	TGTGCCACCCAACCCACGGCGGGGAACACTGAAGCTTTCTTT	TRBJ1-1	NA	NA	TRBV24-1